A selection of T cell receptor beta chains follows, all from one sample in a study of CD8 T cells in Susac syndrome. In TCRdb, the immunoSEQ multiplex PCR reads were re-called with MiXCR into one record per CDR3 protein. The sample lists 330,000 or so distinct CDR3 sequences, roughly 90% occurring once. The sample was CD8+ T cells from PBMCs. The source is a human donor with multiple sclerosis. Both conserved end residues are part of each CDR3. Each record gives: D gene, clone size, V gene, J gene, CDR3 DNA, CDR3 protein. A D gene is named only where the DNA matches it firmly. Clone size, where shown, is once, few, many, or a class for clones that have expanded.

D gene: .; clone size: .; V gene: TRBV29-1; J gene: TRBJ2-1; CDR3 DNA: TGCAGCGTTGGGGTTAGCGCCTACAATGAGCAGTTCTTC; CDR3 protein: CSVGVSAYNEQFF
D gene: .; clone size: .; V gene: TRBV28; J gene: TRBJ2-7; CDR3 DNA: TGTGCCAGCAGGTCCCGGGACTGGCCCTACGAGCAGTACTTC; CDR3 protein: CASRSRDWPYEQYF
D gene: .; clone size: .; V gene: TRBV3-1; J gene: TRBJ1-1; CDR3 DNA: TGTGCCAGCAGCCCGATCGGGAGGGGAAACACTGAAGCTTTCTTT; CDR3 protein: CASSPIGRGNTEAFF
D gene: .; clone size: .; V gene: TRBV4-2; J gene: TRBJ2-1; CDR3 DNA: TGTGCCAGCAGCCAATACCTGGCGGACATCCCCTGGGGTGAGCAGTTCTTC; CDR3 protein: CASSQYLADIPWGEQFF
D gene: TRBD1; clone size: .; V gene: TRBV27; J gene: TRBJ1-1; CDR3 DNA: TGTGCCAGCAGTCCGGGACAGGGTTTCGTAGCTTTCTTT; CDR3 protein: CASSPGQGFVAFF
D gene: .; clone size: .; V gene: TRBV7-9; J gene: TRBJ2-2; CDR3 DNA: TGTGCCAGCAGTACAGGGAGCCCTCACACCGGGGAGCTGTTTTTT; CDR3 protein: CASSTGSPHTGELFF
D gene: .; clone size: .; V gene: TRBV20-1; J gene: TRBJ1-1; CDR3 DNA: TGCAGTGCTAGAAGGGGGGGCGCGGGGACTGAAGCTTTCTTT; CDR3 protein: CSARRGGAGTEAFF
D gene: TRBD2; clone size: .; V gene: TRBV28; J gene: TRBJ2-4; CDR3 DNA: TGTGCCAGCAGTTTACCCCTGGGACTAGCGGGGGGACTAGCCAAAAACATTCAGTACTTC; CDR3 protein: CASSLPLGLAGGLAKNIQYF
D gene: TRBD1; clone size: .; V gene: TRBV28; J gene: TRBJ2-7; CDR3 DNA: TGTGCCAGCGTTAGGGGGCCCGGAGGCTCCTACGAGCAGTACTTC; CDR3 protein: CASVRGPGGSYEQYF
D gene: .; clone size: .; V gene: TRBV11-1; J gene: TRBJ1-1; CDR3 DNA: TGTGCCAGCAGCTTATCCCATTGGCAGGGAGCAACTGAAGCTTTCTTT; CDR3 protein: CASSLSHWQGATEAFF
D gene: TRBD1; clone size: .; V gene: TRBV6-2/TRBV6-3; J gene: TRBJ2-1; CDR3 DNA: TGTGCCAGCAGTTCCCTGACAGGGGGCGATTACAATGAGCAGTTCTTC; CDR3 protein: CASSSLTGGDYNEQFF
D gene: .; clone size: .; V gene: TRBV5-1; J gene: TRBJ2-7; CDR3 DNA: TGCGCCAGCAGCTCGGGCGCCGGGCAGTACTTC; CDR3 protein: CASSSGAGQYF
D gene: .; clone size: once; V gene: TRBV20-1; J gene: TRBJ2-1; CDR3 DNA: TGCAGTGCTAGAGATCGGTTGAGAGCCTACAATGAGCAGTTCTTC; CDR3 protein: CSARDRLRAYNEQFF
D gene: .; clone size: .; V gene: TRBV24-1; J gene: TRBJ2-7; CDR3 DNA: TGTGCCACCAGTACGGGGCACGAGCAGTACTTC; CDR3 protein: CATSTGHEQYF
D gene: .; clone size: .; V gene: TRBV7-9; J gene: TRBJ2-1; CDR3 DNA: TGTGCCAGCAGCTTAGCCCTAGGGGGGGGCTATTACAATGAGCAGTTCTTC; CDR3 protein: CASSLALGGGYYNEQFF
D gene: .; clone size: once; V gene: TRBV25-1; J gene: TRBJ1-4; CDR3 DNA: TGTGCCAGCAGTGAAAGGGGTTTTAATGAAAAACTGTTTTTT; CDR3 protein: CASSERGFNEKLFF
D gene: .; clone size: .; V gene: TRBV28; J gene: TRBJ2-7; CDR3 DNA: TGTGCCAGCTGCCTCACAGGGATTTACGAGCAGTACTTC; CDR3 protein: CASCLTGIYEQYF
D gene: TRBD2; clone size: .; V gene: TRBV27; J gene: TRBJ2-3; CDR3 DNA: TGTGCCAGCGGCTTTGCGGGAGTCCAGACAGATACGCAGTATTTT; CDR3 protein: CASGFAGVQTDTQYF
D gene: .; clone size: .; V gene: TRBV6-2/TRBV6-3; J gene: TRBJ2-1; CDR3 DNA: TGTGCCAGCAGTTACTCGGGGGACAATGAGCAGTTCTTC; CDR3 protein: CASSYSGDNEQFF
D gene: TRBD1; clone size: .; V gene: TRBV7-8; J gene: TRBJ2-7; CDR3 DNA: TGTGCCAGCAGCATAGGGACGACAGGGAGCTCCTACGAGCAGTACTTC; CDR3 protein: CASSIGTTGSSYEQYF
D gene: .; clone size: .; V gene: TRBV27; J gene: TRBJ1-2; CDR3 DNA: TGTGCCAGCAGTTTATCTCTCGCTTATGGCTACACCTTC; CDR3 protein: CASSLSLAYGYTF
D gene: .; clone size: .; V gene: TRBV7-9; J gene: TRBJ1-1; CDR3 DNA: TGTGCCAGCAGCTTAGATCGCTTCCTGGGCACTGAAGCTTTCTTT; CDR3 protein: CASSLDRFLGTEAFF
D gene: .; clone size: .; V gene: TRBV18; J gene: TRBJ1-1; CDR3 DNA: TGTGCCAGTTCAGGGCTTCCGCGCGACATTTACATGAACACTGAAGCTTTCTTT; CDR3 protein: CASSGLPRDIYMNTEAFF